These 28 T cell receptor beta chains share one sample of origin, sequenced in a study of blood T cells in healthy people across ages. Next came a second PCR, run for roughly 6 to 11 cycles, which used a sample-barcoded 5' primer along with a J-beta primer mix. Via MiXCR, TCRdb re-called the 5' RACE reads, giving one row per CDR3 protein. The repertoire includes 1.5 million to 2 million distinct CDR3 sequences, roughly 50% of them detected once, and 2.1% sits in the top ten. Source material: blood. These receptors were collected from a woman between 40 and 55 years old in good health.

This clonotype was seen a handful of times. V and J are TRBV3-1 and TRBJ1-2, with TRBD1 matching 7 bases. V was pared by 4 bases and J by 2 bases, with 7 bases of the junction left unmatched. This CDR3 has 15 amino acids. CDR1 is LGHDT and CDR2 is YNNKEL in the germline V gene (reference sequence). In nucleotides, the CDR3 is TGTGCCAGCAGCCGACAGGGAGAGACAAACTATGGCTACACCTTC. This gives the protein CASSRQGETNYGYTF.

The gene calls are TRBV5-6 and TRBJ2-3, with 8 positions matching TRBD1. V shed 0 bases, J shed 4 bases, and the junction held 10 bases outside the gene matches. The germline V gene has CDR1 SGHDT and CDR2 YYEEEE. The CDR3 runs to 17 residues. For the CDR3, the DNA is TGTGCCAGCAGCTTGGCCCGGACAGGGTTTATTTCAGATACGCAGTATTTT. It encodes CASSLARTGFISDTQYF.

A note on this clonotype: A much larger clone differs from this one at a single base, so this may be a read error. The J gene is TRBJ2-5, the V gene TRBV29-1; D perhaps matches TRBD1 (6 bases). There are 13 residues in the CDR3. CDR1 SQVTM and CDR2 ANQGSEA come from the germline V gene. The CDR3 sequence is CSVPQGYQETRYF. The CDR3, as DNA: TGCAGCGTCCCACAGGGTTACCAAGAGACCCGGTACTTC.

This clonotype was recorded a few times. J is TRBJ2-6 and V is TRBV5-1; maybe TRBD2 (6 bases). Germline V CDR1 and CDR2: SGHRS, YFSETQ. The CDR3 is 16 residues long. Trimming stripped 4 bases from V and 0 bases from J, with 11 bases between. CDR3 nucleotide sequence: TGCGCCAGCAGCCCGGGACTGAGCTCTGGGGCCAACGTCCTGACTTTC. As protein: CASSPGLSSGANVLTF.

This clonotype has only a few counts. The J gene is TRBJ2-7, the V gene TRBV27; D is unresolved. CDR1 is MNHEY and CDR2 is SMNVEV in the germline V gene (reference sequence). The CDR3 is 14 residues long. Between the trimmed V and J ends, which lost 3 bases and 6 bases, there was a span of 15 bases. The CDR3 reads CASSFRHHRGEQYF. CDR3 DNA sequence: TGTGCCAGCAGTTTCCGACACCACCGTGGCGAGCAGTACTTC.

The CDR3, as DNA: TGTGCCAGCAGCTCTTTGACAGGGGTAGCCTACAATGAGCAGTTCTTC. Its protein is CASSSLTGVAYNEQFF. The rearrangement joins TRBV7-8 to TRBJ2-1; 8 bases map to TRBD1. Germline-derived CDR1 and CDR2 are SGHVS and FQNEAQ. The CDR3 is made up of 16 amino acids. V trimming: 4 bases; J trimming: 2 bases; junction bases outside the gene matches: 7.

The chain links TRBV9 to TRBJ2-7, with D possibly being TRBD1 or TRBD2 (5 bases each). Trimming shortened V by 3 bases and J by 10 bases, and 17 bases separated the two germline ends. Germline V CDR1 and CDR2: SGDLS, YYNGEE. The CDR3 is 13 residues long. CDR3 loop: CASSARSVGAQYF. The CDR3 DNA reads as TGTGCCAGCAGCGCGAGGTCTGTCGGGGCCCAGTACTTC. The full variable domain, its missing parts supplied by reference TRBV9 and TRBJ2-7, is DSGVTQTPKHLITATGQRVTLRCSPRSGDLSVYWYQQSLDQGLQFLIQYYNGEERAKGNILERFSAQQFPDLHSELNLSSLELGDSALYFCASSARSVGAQYFGPGTRLTVT.

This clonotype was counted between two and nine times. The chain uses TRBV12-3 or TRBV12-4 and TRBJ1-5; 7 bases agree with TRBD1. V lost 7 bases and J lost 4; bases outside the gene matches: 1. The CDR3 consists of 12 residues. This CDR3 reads CASMGQNQPQHF. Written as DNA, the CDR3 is TGTGCCAGCATGGGACAGAATCAGCCCCAGCATTTT.

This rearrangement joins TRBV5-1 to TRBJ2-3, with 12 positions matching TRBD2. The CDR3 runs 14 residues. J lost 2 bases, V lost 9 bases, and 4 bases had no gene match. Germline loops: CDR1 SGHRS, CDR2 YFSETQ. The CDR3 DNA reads TGCGCCACCCGGACTAGCGGGGCCACAGATACGCAGTATTTT. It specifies CATRTSGATDTQYF.

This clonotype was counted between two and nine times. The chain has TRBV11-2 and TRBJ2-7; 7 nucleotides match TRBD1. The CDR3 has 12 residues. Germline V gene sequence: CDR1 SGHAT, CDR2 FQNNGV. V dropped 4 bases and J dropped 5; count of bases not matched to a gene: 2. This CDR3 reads CASSSGQDEQYF. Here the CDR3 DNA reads TGTGCCAGCAGCTCTGGACAGGACGAGCAGTACTTC.

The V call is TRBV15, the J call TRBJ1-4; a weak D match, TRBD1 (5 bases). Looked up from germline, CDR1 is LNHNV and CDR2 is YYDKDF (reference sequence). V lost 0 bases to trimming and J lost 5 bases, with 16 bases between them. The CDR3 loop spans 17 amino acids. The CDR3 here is CATSRDFVGAPNEKLFF. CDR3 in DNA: TGTGCCACCAGCAGAGATTTCGTAGGGGCACCGAATGAAAAACTGTTTTTT.

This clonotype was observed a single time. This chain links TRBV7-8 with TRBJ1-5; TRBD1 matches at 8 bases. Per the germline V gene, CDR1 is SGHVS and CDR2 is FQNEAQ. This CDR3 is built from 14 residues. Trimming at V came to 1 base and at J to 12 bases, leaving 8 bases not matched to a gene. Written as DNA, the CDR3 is TGTGCCAGCAGCTTAGTTGCTGGCGGACAGGGCCAGCATTTT. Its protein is CASSLVAGGQGQHF.

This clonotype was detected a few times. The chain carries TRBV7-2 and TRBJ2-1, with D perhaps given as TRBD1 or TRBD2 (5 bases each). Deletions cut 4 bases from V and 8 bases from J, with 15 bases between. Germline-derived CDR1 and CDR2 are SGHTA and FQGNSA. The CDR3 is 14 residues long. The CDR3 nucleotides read TGTGCCAGCAGCTCCACGGCCCGAGGGGATGAGCAGTTCTTC. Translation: CASSSTARGDEQFF.

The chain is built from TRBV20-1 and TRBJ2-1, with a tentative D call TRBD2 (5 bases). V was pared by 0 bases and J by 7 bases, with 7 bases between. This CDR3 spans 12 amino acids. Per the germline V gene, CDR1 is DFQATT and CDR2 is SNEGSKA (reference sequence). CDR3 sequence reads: CSARDPGNEQFF. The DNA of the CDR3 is TGCAGTGCTAGAGATCCGGGAAATGAGCAGTTCTTC.

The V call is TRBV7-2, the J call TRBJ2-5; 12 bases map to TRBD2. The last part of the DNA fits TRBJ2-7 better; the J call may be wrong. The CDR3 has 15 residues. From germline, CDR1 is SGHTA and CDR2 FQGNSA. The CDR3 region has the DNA TGTGCCAGCAGCTTGTGGACTAGCGGGGACTACGAGCAGTACTTC. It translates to CASSLWTSGDYEQYF.

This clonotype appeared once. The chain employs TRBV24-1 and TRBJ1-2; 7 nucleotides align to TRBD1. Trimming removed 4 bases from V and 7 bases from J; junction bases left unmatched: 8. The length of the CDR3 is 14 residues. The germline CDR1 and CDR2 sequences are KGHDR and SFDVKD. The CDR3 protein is CATSEAKQGSGYTF. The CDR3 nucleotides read TGTGCCACCAGTGAAGCTAAACAGGGGTCTGGCTACACCTTC.

CDR3 loop: CASSVASGGLQSEQFF. The CDR3 DNA sequence: TGTGCCAGCAGCGTGGCTAGCGGGGGACTACAAAGCGAGCAGTTCTTC. The chain links TRBV3-1 to TRBJ2-1; 10 bases are a match to TRBD2. The CDR3 is 16 amino acids. Germline V CDR1 and CDR2: LGHDT, YNNKEL (reference sequence). J gave up 10 bases and V 5 bases, and 14 bases lay outside the gene matches.

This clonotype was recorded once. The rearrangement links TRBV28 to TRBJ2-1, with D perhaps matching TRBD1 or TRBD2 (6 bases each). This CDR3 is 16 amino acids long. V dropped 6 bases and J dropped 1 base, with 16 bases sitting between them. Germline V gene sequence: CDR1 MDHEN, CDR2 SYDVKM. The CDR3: CASRQDRGLSYNEQFF. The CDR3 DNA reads TGTGCCAGCAGGCAAGACCGGGGGCTATCCTACAATGAGCAGTTCTTC.

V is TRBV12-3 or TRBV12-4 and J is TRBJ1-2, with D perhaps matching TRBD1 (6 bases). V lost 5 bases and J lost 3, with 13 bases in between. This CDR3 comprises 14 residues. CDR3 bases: TGTGCCAGCAGTACCCTGGACAGACACTATGGCTACACCTTC. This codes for CASSTLDRHYGYTF.

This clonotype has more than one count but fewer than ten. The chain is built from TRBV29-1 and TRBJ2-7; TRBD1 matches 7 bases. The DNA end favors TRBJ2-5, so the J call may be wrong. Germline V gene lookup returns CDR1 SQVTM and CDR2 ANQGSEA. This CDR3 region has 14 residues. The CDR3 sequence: CSESLMGTEKTQYF. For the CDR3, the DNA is TGCAGCGAGTCCTTGATGGGGACAGAGAAGACCCAGTACTTC.

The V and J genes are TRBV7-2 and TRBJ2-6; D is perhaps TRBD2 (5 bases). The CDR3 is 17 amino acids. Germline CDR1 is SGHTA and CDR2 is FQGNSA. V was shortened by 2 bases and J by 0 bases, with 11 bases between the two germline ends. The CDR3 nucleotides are TGTGCCAGCAGCTTAACGGTTCGGGGCTCTGGGGCCAACGTCCTGACTTTC. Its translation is CASSLTVRGSGANVLTF.

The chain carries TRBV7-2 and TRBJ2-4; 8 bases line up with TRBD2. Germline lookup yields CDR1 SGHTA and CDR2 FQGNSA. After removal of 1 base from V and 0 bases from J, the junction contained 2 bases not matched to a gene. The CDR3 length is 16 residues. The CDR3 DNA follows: TGTGCCAGCAGCTTAGAGCGGGGGAGAGCCAAAAACATTCAGTACTTC. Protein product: CASSLERGRAKNIQYF.

Here the CDR3 reads CASSQRHVGEQYF. The CDR3 nucleotides are TGTGCCAGCAGCCAAAGACACGTTGGCGAGCAGTACTTC. V gene TRBV7-2 combines with J gene TRBJ2-7; D is ambiguous. Germline V CDR1 and CDR2: SGHTA, FQGNSA. V lost 5 bases to trimming and J lost 6 bases, with 14 bases between them. This CDR3 spans 13 amino acids.

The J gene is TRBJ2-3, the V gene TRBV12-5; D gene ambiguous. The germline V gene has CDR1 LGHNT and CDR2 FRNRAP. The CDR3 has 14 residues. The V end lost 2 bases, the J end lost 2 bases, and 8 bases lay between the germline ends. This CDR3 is CASGLSLHTDTQYF. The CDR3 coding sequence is TGTGCTAGTGGTTTGAGTCTACACACAGATACGCAGTATTTT.

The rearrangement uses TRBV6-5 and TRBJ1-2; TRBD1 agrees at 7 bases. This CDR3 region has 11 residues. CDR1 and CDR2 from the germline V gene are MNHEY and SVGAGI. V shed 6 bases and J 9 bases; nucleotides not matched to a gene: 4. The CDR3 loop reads CASSNRGSYTF. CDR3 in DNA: TGTGCCAGCAGCAACAGGGGCAGCTACACCTTC.

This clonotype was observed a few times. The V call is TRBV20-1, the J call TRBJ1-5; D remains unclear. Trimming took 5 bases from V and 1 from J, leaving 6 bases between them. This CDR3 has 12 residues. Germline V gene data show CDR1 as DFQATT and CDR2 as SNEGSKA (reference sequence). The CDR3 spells CSAYRSNQPQHF. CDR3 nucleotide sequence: TGCAGTGCTTACCGGAGCAATCAGCCCCAGCATTTT.

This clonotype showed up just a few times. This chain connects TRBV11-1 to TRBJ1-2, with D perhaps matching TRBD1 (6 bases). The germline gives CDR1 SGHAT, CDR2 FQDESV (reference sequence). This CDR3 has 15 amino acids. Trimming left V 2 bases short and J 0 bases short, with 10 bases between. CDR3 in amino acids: CASSLKRGTNYGYTF. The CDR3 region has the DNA TGTGCCAGCAGCTTAAAGAGGGGGACTAACTATGGCTACACCTTC.

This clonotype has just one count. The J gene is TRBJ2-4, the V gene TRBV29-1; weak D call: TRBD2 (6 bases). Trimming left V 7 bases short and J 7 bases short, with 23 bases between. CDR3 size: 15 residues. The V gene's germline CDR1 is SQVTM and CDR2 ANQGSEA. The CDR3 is CSATSQSSAGNIQYF. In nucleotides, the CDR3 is TGCAGCGCTACTAGTCAGTCTTCGGCGGGGAACATTCAGTACTTC.